The next 9 T cell receptor beta chains were all read from a single sample in a study of shared clonotypes between healthy human individuals. Measured with immunoSEQ multiplex PCR; TCRdb has only the in-frame clones, and not every one. The repertoire holds about 120,000 clones, with around 65% as singletons. The sequenced sample consisted of memory CD8+ T cells sorted from blood. Subset indicated: CD45RO+ cells pooled with CCR7-negative TemRA cells. The source of these receptors is a woman in her thirties in good health.

The V gene is TRBV7-6, the J gene TRBJ2-7; possibly TRBD2 for D (6 bases). Trimming shortened V by 5 bases and J by 0 bases, and 14 bases separated the two germline ends. CDR1 is SGHVS and CDR2 is FNYEAQ in the germline V gene. CDR3 length: 15 amino acids. The CDR3, as DNA: TGTGCCAGCAGCGGAGGGCTGGGGAGCTCCTACGAGCAGTACTTC. Residues: CASSGGLGSSYEQYF.

The rearrangement uses TRBV7-9 and TRBJ2-3; TRBD1 aligns across 10 bases. The V gene end was trimmed by 5 bases and the J gene end by 6 bases; junction bases not matched to a gene: 11. CDR1 is SEHNR, CDR2 FQNEAQ, per germline (reference sequence). The CDR3 consists of 16 residues. CDR3 region: CASSADRGRFRDTQYF. The CDR3 DNA sequence: TGTGCCAGCAGCGCAGACAGGGGGCGGTTTAGGGATACGCAGTATTTT.

This chain connects TRBV29-1 to TRBJ2-1; 7 bases agree with TRBD1. The ends lost 5 bases at V and 0 bases at J; junction bases unmatched: 7. CDR1 and CDR2 from the germline V gene are SQVTM and ANQGSEA. This CDR3 comprises 15 residues. CDR3 DNA: TGCAGCGTTCTAACAGGGGAAAGCTCCTACAATGAGCAGTTCTTC. Encoded protein: CSVLTGESSYNEQFF.

This CDR3 reads CASSLWLAGTYNEQFF. Here the CDR3 DNA reads TGTGCCAGCAGTTTATGGCTAGCGGGAACCTACAATGAGCAGTTCTTC. V gene TRBV28 combines with J gene TRBJ2-1, with 9 positions matching TRBD2. The germline V gene encodes CDR1 MDHEN and CDR2 SYDVKM. The CDR3 length is 16 residues. V dropped 0 bases and J dropped 2; count of bases not matched to a gene: 2. The variable domain in full, completed from reference TRBV28 and TRBJ2-1, reads DVKVTQSSRYLVKRTGEKVFLECVQDMDHENMFWYRQDPGLGLRLIYFSYDVKMKEKGDIPEGYSVSREKKERFSLILESASTNQTSMYLCASSLWLAGTYNEQFFGPGTRLTVL.

The V and J genes are TRBV6-1 and TRBJ2-7; D ambiguous. Per the germline V gene, CDR1 is MNHNS and CDR2 is SASEGT. The length of the CDR3 is 15 residues. V lost 4 bases and J lost 0, with 13 bases in between. CDR3 bases: TGTGCCAGCAGTGGGGTGGACGGTACCTCCTACGAGCAGTACTTC. It encodes CASSGVDGTSYEQYF.

This clone came up once. This chain joins TRBV19 and TRBJ1-5, with TRBD1 matching over 8 bases. CDR3 length equals 14 residues. Germline values: CDR1 LNHDA, CDR2 SQIVND (reference sequence). The J segment lost 3 bases and the V segment lost 6 bases, leaving 4 bases of the junction unmatched. This CDR3 is CASRTGAFNQPQHF. The CDR3 region has the DNA TGTGCCAGTAGGACAGGGGCGTTCAATCAGCCCCAGCATTTT.

The chain carries TRBV11-3 and TRBJ2-3; weak D call: TRBD2 (5 bases). The germline V gene encodes CDR1 SGHNT and CDR2 YENEEA. The CDR3 runs to 16 residues. The germline V and J ends were trimmed by 4 bases and 2 bases, with 16 bases remaining between them. In DNA form, the CDR3 reads TGTGCCAGCAGCTCCCAGGAGCGGCGACCCACAGATACGCAGTATTTT. Translation: CASSSQERRPTDTQYF.

The chain has TRBV6-1 and TRBJ1-5, with 9 bases aligning to TRBD1. Germline CDR1 reads MNHNS; CDR2 reads SASEGT. V dropped 3 bases and J dropped 3; count of bases not matched to a gene: 3. This CDR3 comprises 15 residues. The CDR3 region is CASSDNRGPNQPQHF. The CDR3 DNA is TGTGCCAGCAGTGACAACAGGGGGCCCAATCAGCCCCAGCATTTT.

The chain links TRBV11-2 to TRBJ2-7, with D tentatively TRBD2 (5 bases). Germline V CDR1 and CDR2: SGHAT, FQNNGV. The CDR3 loop spans 12 amino acids. With 4 bases removed from V and 2 bases from J, the gap between germline ends came to 6 bases. CDR3 in DNA: TGTGCCAGCAGCTCCGGGACCTACGAGCAGTACTTC. Protein product: CASSSGTYEQYF.